This TCR beta chain was identified during a study of regulatory T cells in long-lasting Graves disease. About the research overall: Newly diagnosed Graves' patients had under 3 months of antithyroid drugs.

General study results and limits: Persistent disease preferred TRBV28, TRBJ1-2 and TRBJ2-5; new disease, TRBV20-1 and TRBJ2-1.

Time point specified: newly diagnosed GD, antithyroid drugs for less than 3 months. PBMCs provided the RNA from which the TCR library was made. The guidelines of the American Thyroid Association were the basis for diagnosing Graves' disease. Staff took approximately 8.7 milliliters of peripheral blood and put it into EDTA tubes. This clonotype was observed a handful of times. Its target is not known. A much larger clone is a single base away; this may be a read error. HTBI primers from iRepertoire and Arm-PCR of CDR3 regions yielded the TCR beta libraries. TCRdb itself ran the multiplex PCR reads through MiXCR, one entry per CDR3 protein. The top ten clones hold about a fifth of a sample with about 370,000 distinct CDR3 sequences, about 14% of them seen once. CDR1 is SGHKS, CDR2 YYEKEE, per germline (reference sequence). The CDR3 length is 12 residues.

This chain joins TRBV5-5 and TRBJ2-1, with D maybe TRBD2 (6 bases). The J call may be wrong; the DNA end is better matched by TRBJ2-5. The material sequenced was peripheral blood mononuclear cells (PBMCs), taken at new diagnosis, from a patient treated with antithyroid drugs. The origin of this receptor is a female donor with Graves disease. The CDR3 here is CASTGGQETQYF. The CDR3 region has the DNA TGTGCCAGCACCGGGGGCCAAGAGACCCAGTACTTC.